This T cell receptor (beta chain) was sequenced during a study of shared clonotypes between healthy human individuals (dated by TCRdb to 2019 to 2021). In the study overall: A few men and a couple of women, aged 18 to 49 years, made up the cohort. Blood TCR repertoires of five healthy adults were deeply sequenced to estimate repertoire size and the extent of clonotype sharing between individuals. For each donor, CD4 naive and CD4 memory were each given three plates, CD8 naive was given two plates, and CD8 memory was given one plate. Between about 0.8 and 8.9 billion PBMCs per donor were obtained by leukapheresis. Libraries were prepared and TCR repertoires were sequenced by different laboratories using diverse techniques, in order to increase sequencing depth and limit assay-specific biases.

Only one count was recorded for this clone. Its antigen remains undetermined. Nothing much larger sits one base from this clone, and base qualities are not available. Study-wide conclusions, independent of this receptor: Incomplete sequencing was indicated by rarefaction of sorted-subset datasets, despite the large sequencing depth. Naive subsets generally had larger estimated clonotype richness than memory subsets did. The small number of donors limited the genetic and exposure-history diversity represented. Sampling was limited to blood, and TCR repertoires in tissue likely differ from TCR repertoires in blood. Across a few donors, approximately 5% of naive CD4, roughly 3.8% of naive CD8, roughly 2.2% of memory CD4, and about 0.44% of memory CD8 clonotypes were shared. Clonotypes shared by all four sorted-subset donors showed higher generation probabilities than non-shared clonotypes. Pairwise subsampling led to the expectation that sequencing depth would affect the degree of clonotype sharing among donors.

TCR CDR3 regions were amplified from genomic DNA by multiplex PCR using the deep immunoSEQ assay. Extracted genomic DNA from each cell subset was spread evenly across all wells of several immunoSEQ 96-well plates, with each plate serving as a replicate. For sorted subsets, approximately 190 ng of genomic DNA, equivalent to tens of thousands of T cell genomes, went into each replicate PCR. The purified libraries were quantified using a Qubit 3.0 fluorometer, sized with a Bioanalyzer 2100, and then quantified again using the KAPA Library Quantification kit. A separate single-read 150-cycle Illumina NextSeq 550 flow cell was used to sequence each immunoSEQ 96-well plate. Per the source publication's procedure: The immunoSEQ output contained only junctional sequences without quality scores, so filtering could not match that applied to full-length reads. Sequences were annotated with PyIR, a Python wrapper for IgBLAST v1.9, using IMGT germline references to assign V/J genes and CDR3. Reads were removed for weak V/J assignments (E-value above 1e-6), missing CDR3, stop codons, out-of-frame junctions, or ambiguous translated residues. V3J clonotypes were defined as sequences sharing the same inferred V gene, J gene, and CDR3 amino acid sequence. Percentage overlap between repertoires was computed as shared unique clonotypes divided by the size of the smaller repertoire. Repertoire richness was assessed with RTK rarefaction, the Chao1 estimator, and Recon v2.1 estimates of unobserved clonotypes. Generation probabilities were computed with OLGA for all TCRbeta clonotypes obtained by the gDNA method from a few donors. Entries here come from immuneACCESS through TCRdb and include only in-frame sequences with V and J called. Some clones fail to appear in such tables; in the studies checked, an unresolved V gene covers under half of the shortfall, and the cause of the remainder is unknown. For V, J and clone size, that table is used; D and trimming come from the DNA. This sample comprises 2 million to 2.5 million clones, about 90% of them detected only once. Of the sample, 0.37% falls within the top ten clones.

Donors were healthy HIV-negative adults with no recently reported acute infections or vaccinations. Every donor was a Caucasian adult living in Nashville, Tennessee, USA. CD4+ T cells were enriched by magnetic negative selection; naive cells were then positively selected on CD45RA, and the negative fraction formed the memory subset. Blood was collected by leukapheresis, and PBMCs were isolated by Ficoll-Histopaque density gradient centrifugation and then cryopreserved in liquid nitrogen vapor phase. Purity and quantity of every magnetically sorted T cell population were checked by analytical flow cytometry. Genomic DNA was isolated from every sorted fraction and measured by UV absorbance on a Nanodrop 2000c. From cysteine to phenylalanine, the CDR3 is 14 amino acids long. Just CDR3 DNA is preserved here, 42 bases in frame from base 1. The germline V end is reduced by 2 bases and the J end by 6 bases; junction bases left unmatched: 2. Taken from the germline V gene, the CDR1 and CDR2 loops are SGDLS and YYNGEE.

Input material: naive CD4+ T cells from PBMCs. According to the study, the label for this sample's cell subset or site signals: CD45RA+ positively selected. The V and J segments used are TRBV9 and TRBJ2-3; TRBD2 agrees with 11 junctional bases. This clonotype was sampled from a man younger than 35 in good health. Some clones in this sample may be carry-over from other donors' samples. CDR3 sequence: CASSVLAGGDTQYF. The bases read TGTGCCAGCAGCGTTCTAGCGGGAGGTGATACGCAGTATTTT.